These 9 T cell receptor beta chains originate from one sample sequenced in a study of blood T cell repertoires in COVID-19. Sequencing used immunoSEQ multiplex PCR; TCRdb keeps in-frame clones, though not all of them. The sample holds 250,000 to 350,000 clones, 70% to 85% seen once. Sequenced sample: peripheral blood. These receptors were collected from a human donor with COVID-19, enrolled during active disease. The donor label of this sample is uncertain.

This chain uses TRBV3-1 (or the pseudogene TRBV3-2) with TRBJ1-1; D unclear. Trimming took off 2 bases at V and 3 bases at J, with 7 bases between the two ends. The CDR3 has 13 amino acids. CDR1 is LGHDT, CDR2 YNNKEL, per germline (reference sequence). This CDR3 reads CASSQTRDTEAFF. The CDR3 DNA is TGTGCCAGCAGCCAAACTCGGGACACTGAAGCTTTCTTT.

Here the CDR3 DNA reads TGTGCCAGTAGTATCCCCCCAGGGGGGCTGTTCGCTGATGGCTACACCTTC. Its protein product is CASSIPPGGLFADGYTF. The chain has TRBV19 and TRBJ1-2; TRBD1 matches at 7 bases. V shed 3 bases and J 6 bases; nucleotides not matched to a gene: 16. This CDR3 has 17 residues. In germline, CDR1 is LNHDA, CDR2 SQIVND (reference sequence).

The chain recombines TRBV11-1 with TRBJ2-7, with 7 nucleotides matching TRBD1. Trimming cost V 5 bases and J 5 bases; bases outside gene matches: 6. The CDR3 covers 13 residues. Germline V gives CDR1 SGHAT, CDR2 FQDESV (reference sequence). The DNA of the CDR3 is TGTGCCAGCAGCCTTGACAGGGTTCACGAGCAGTACTTC. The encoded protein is CASSLDRVHEQYF.

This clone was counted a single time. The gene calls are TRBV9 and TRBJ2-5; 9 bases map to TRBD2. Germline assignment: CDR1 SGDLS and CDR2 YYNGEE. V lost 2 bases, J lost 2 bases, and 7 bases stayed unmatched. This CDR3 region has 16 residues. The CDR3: CASSVVPLAGQETQYF. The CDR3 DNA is TGTGCCAGCAGCGTGGTTCCCCTAGCGGGACAAGAGACCCAGTACTTC. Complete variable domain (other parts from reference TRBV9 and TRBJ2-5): DSGVTQTPKHLITATGQRVTLRCSPRSGDLSVYWYQQSLDQGLQFLIQYYNGEERAKGNILERFSAQQFPDLHSELNLSSLELGDSALYFCASSVVPLAGQETQYFGPGTRLLVL.

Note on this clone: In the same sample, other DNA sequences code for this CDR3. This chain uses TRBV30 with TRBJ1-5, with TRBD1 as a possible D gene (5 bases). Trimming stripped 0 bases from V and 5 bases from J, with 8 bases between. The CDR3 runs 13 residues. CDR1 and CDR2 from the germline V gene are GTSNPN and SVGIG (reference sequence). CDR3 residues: CAWSVRGYQPQHF. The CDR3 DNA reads TGTGCCTGGAGTGTACGGGGGTATCAGCCCCAGCATTTT.

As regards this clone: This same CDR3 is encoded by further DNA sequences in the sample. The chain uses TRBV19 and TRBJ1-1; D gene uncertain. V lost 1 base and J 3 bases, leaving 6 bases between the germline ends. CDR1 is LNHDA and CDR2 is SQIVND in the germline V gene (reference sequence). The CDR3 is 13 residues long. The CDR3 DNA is TGTGCCAGTAGTATAGGCCGGGACACTGAAGCTTTCTTT. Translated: CASSIGRDTEAFF. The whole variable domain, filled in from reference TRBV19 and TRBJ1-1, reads DGGITQSPKYLFRKEGQNVTLSCEQNLNHDAMYWYRQDPGQGLRLIYYSQIVNDFQKGDIAEGYSVSREKKESFPLTVTSAQKNPTAFYLCASSIGRDTEAFFGQGTRLTVV.

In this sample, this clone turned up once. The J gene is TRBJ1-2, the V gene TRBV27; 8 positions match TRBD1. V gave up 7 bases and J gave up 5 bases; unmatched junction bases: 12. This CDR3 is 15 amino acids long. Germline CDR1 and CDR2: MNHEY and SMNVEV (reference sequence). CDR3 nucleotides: TGTGCCAGCACCTACCGACAGGGGCCGGTGTATGGCTACACCTTC. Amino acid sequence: CASTYRQGPVYGYTF.

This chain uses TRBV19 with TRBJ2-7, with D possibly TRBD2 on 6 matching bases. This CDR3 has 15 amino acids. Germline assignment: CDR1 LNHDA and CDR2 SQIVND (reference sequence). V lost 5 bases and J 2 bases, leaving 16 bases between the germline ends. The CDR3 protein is CASSPAGESTYEQYF. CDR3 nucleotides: TGTGCCAGTAGTCCAGCGGGCGAGTCTACCTACGAGCAGTACTTC.

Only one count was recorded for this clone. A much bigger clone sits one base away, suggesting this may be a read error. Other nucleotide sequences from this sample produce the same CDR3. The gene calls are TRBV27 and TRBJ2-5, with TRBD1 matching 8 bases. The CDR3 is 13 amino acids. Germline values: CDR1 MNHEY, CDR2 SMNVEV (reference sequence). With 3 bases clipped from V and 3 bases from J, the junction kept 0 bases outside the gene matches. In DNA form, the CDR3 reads TGTGCCAGCAGTTTGGACAGGGAAGAGACCCAGTACTTC. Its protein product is CASSLDREETQYF.